The 13 T cell receptor beta chains listed next were all sequenced from one sample in a study of shared clonotypes between healthy human individuals. Clones were read by immunoSEQ multiplex PCR, and TCRdb kept only the in-frame ones, dropping some. In the table there are around 500,000 clones, 78% of which are singletons. The specimen was PBMCs. The receptor source for this set is a woman aged 40 to 50 in good health. Some clones in this sample may be carry-over from other donors' samples.

The V call is TRBV5-4, the J call TRBJ2-7, with TRBD2 matching over 10 bases. After removal of 4 bases from V and 3 bases from J, the junction contained 4 bases not matched to a gene. The CDR3 runs to 14 residues. The V gene's germline CDR1 is SGHNT and CDR2 YYREEE (reference sequence). CDR3 region: CASSGSSGSYEQYF. The CDR3 nucleotides are TGTGCCAGCAGCGGATCTAGCGGGAGCTACGAGCAGTACTTC.

The chain combines TRBV5-6 with TRBJ1-2, with D possibly being TRBD1 (6 bases). Germline V CDR1 and CDR2: SGHDT, YYEEEE. The CDR3 covers 13 residues. V gave up 3 bases and J gave up 2 bases, with 8 bases separating them. Here the CDR3 reads CASSYDRNYGYTF. The CDR3 region has the DNA TGTGCCAGCAGCTATGACAGGAACTATGGCTACACCTTC. The full variable domain, completed using reference TRBV5-6 and TRBJ1-2, is DAGVTQSPTHLIKTRGQQVTLRCSPKSGHDTVSWYQQALGQGPQFIFQYYEEEERQRGNFPDRFSGHQFPNYSSELNVNALLLGDSALYLCASSYDRNYGYTFGSGTRLTVV.

This chain connects TRBV6-6 to TRBJ1-1; the D is unclear. This CDR3 has 11 amino acids. The V and J ends lost 2 bases and 4 bases respectively, with 2 bases between them. The germline gives CDR1 MNHNY, CDR2 SVGAGI (reference sequence). This chain's CDR3 is CASSYVTEAFF. The CDR3 nucleotides are TGTGCCAGCAGTTACGTCACTGAAGCTTTCTTT.

The rearrangement uses TRBV7-2 and TRBJ1-2; D is unresolved. The CDR3 totals 14 residues. Deletions cut 0 bases from V and 3 bases from J, with 8 bases between. Per the germline V gene, CDR1 is SGHTA and CDR2 is FQGNSA. CDR3 loop: CASSLARGDYGYTF. The CDR3 bases are TGTGCCAGCAGCTTAGCTCGGGGAGACTATGGCTACACCTTC. The whole variable domain, remainder taken from reference TRBV7-2 and TRBJ1-2, is GAGVSQSPSNKVTEKGKDVELRCDPISGHTALYWYRQSLGQGLEFLIYFQGNSAPDKSGLPSDRFSAERTGGSVSTLTIQRTQQEDSAVYLCASSLARGDYGYTFGSGTRLTVV.

The chain is built from TRBV27 and TRBJ2-1; tentative D call: TRBD2 (7 bases). The V end was cut by 3 bases, the J end by 8 bases, with 17 bases between. The V gene's germline CDR1 is MNHEY and CDR2 SMNVEV (reference sequence). The CDR3 is 15 amino acids. The CDR3 loop is CASSFLGGGVHEQFF. In DNA form, the CDR3 reads TGTGCCAGCAGTTTCCTAGGGGGAGGGGTCCATGAGCAGTTCTTC.

The sample holds many counts of this clone. Other DNA sequences in the same sample also yield this CDR3. The chain joins TRBV30 to TRBJ1-1; possibly TRBD1 for D (6 bases). Trimming left V 3 bases short and J 1 base short, with 15 bases between. Germline V gene data show CDR1 as GTSNPN and CDR2 as SVGIG (reference sequence). This CDR3 has 15 amino acids. This chain's CDR3 is CAWSLGQKKNTEAFF. CDR3 DNA sequence: TGTGCCTGGAGCCTTGGACAGAAAAAGAACACTGAAGCTTTCTTT.

This clone was seen just once. The J gene is TRBJ1-1, the V gene TRBV20-1; D remains ambiguous. Germline assignment: CDR1 DFQATT and CDR2 SNEGSKA (reference sequence). Trimming stripped 3 bases from V and 0 bases from J, with 2 bases between. The CDR3 covers 11 residues. The CDR3 region has the DNA TGCAGTGCTAGGTTGAACACTGAAGCTTTCTTT. This sequence encodes CSARLNTEAFF.

The chain combines TRBV29-1 with TRBJ2-3, with TRBD2 identical over 8 bases. The CDR3 is made up of 13 amino acids. V lost 4 bases, J lost 0 bases, and 0 bases stayed unmatched. Looked up from germline, CDR1 is SQVTM and CDR2 is ANQGSEA. The CDR3 nucleotides read TGCAGCGTTGTAGCGGGGAGCACAGATACGCAGTATTTT. Its protein product is CSVVAGSTDTQYF.

V gene TRBV25-1 combines with J gene TRBJ2-2; perhaps TRBD1 as D (6 bases). The CDR3 totals 15 residues. Trimming cost V 4 bases and J 0 bases, with 9 bases left between them. Germline V gene lookup returns CDR1 MGHDK and CDR2 SYGVNS. The CDR3 loop is CASSVQGTNTGELFF. The CDR3 DNA reads as TGTGCCAGCAGTGTACAGGGCACGAACACCGGGGAGCTGTTTTTT.

The rearrangement joins TRBV11-2 to TRBJ1-2; 7 positions match TRBD1. The CDR3 sequence is 13 residues long. Germline V gives CDR1 SGHAT, CDR2 FQNNGV. V lost 4 bases to trimming and J lost 9 bases; unmatched junction nucleotides: 8. The CDR3 region is CASSSDRVGRYTF. CDR3 nucleotides: TGTGCCAGCAGCTCCGACAGGGTTGGTCGCTACACCTTC. Full variable domain (remainder filled in from reference TRBV11-2 and TRBJ1-2): EAGVAQSPRYKIIEKRQSVAFWCNPISGHATLYWYQQILGQGPKLLIQFQNNGVVDDSQLPKDRFSAERLKGVDSTLKIQPAKLEDSAVYLCASSSDRVGRYTFGSGTRLTVV.

V usage is TRBV27 and J usage is TRBJ2-1, with D possibly being TRBD2 (6 bases). The CDR3 is 14 residues long. CDR1 MNHEY and CDR2 SMNVEV come from the germline V gene (reference sequence). The ends were cut back, 8 bases at V and 9 bases at J, with 20 bases in the middle. CDR3 loop: CASRNSGPAGEQFF. In DNA, the CDR3 is TGTGCCAGCCGGAATAGCGGCCCAGCGGGTGAGCAGTTCTTC.

The CDR3 nucleotides read TGCGCCAGCAGCCCAATGGCAGGAACTTACGAGCAGTACTTC. Translating gives CASSPMAGTYEQYF. This sequence joins TRBV5-1 and TRBJ2-7; D call uncertain. Germline-derived CDR1 and CDR2 are SGHRS and YFSETQ. V lost 4 bases, J lost 4 bases, and 15 bases lay in between. The CDR3 has 14 amino acids. Full variable domain (remainder filled in from reference TRBV5-1 and TRBJ2-7): KAGVTQTPRYLIKTRGQQVTLSCSPISGHRSVSWYQQTPGQGLQFLFEYFSETQRNKGNFPGRFSGRQFSNSRSEMNVSTLELGDSALYLCASSPMAGTYEQYFGPGTRLTVT.

The chain uses TRBV10-1 and TRBJ1-4; TRBD1 is a possible D gene (6 bases). This CDR3 has 17 residues. Trimming stripped 0 bases from V and 8 bases from J, with 19 bases between. Germline CDR1 WNHNN, CDR2 SYGVQD (reference sequence). Here the CDR3 reads CASSESGAVHDREKLFF. For the CDR3, the DNA is TGCGCCAGCAGTGAGTCGGGGGCAGTTCACGACCGAGAAAAACTGTTTTTT.